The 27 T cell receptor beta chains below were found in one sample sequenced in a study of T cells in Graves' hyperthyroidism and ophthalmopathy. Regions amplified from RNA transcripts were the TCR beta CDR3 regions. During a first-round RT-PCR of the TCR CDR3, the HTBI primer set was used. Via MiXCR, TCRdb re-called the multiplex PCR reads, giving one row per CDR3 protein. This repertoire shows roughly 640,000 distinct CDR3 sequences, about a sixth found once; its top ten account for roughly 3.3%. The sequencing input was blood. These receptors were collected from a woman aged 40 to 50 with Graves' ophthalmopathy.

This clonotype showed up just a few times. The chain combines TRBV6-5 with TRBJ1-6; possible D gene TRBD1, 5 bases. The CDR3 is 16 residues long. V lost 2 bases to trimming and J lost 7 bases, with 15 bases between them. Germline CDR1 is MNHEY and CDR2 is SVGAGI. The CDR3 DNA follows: TGTGCCAGCAGTTACAATCTCCGAGGGGCGAATTCACCCCTCCACTTT. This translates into CASSYNLRGANSPLHF.

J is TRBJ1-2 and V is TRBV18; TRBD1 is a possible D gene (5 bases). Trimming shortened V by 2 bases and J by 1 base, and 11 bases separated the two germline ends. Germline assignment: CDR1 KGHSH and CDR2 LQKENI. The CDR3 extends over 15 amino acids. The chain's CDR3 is CASSPRQKNNYGYTF. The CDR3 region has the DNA TGTGCCAGCTCACCAAGACAGAAAAATAACTATGGCTACACCTTC.

CDR3 sequence reads: CASSPWGQGTTNEKLFF. In nucleotides, the CDR3 is TGTGCCAGCAGTCCCTGGGGACAGGGAACAACTAATGAAAAACTGTTTTTT. V gene TRBV28 combines with J gene TRBJ1-4; the match to TRBD1 covers 9 bases. CDR3 size: 17 residues. The germline gives CDR1 MDHEN, CDR2 SYDVKM. Unmatched junction bases numbered 7, after V lost 5 bases and J lost 0 bases.

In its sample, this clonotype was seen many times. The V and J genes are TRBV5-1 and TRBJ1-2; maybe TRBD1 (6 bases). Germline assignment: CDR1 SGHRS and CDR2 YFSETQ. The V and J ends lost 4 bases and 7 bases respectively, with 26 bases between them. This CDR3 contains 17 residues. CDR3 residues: CASSPWVDTGSGRGYTF. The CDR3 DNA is TGCGCCAGCAGCCCTTGGGTGGATACAGGGTCCGGACGTGGCTACACCTTC.

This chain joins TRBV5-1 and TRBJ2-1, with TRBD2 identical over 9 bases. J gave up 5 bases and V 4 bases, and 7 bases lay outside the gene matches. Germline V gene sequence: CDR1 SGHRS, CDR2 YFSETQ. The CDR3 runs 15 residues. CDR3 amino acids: CASSRLTSGNNEQFF. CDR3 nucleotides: TGCGCCAGCAGCCGCTTGACTAGCGGAAACAATGAGCAGTTCTTC. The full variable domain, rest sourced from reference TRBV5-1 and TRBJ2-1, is KAGVTQTPRYLIKTRGQQVTLSCSPISGHRSVSWYQQTPGQGLQFLFEYFSETQRNKGNFPGRFSGRQFSNSRSEMNVSTLELGDSALYLCASSRLTSGNNEQFFGPGTRLTVL.

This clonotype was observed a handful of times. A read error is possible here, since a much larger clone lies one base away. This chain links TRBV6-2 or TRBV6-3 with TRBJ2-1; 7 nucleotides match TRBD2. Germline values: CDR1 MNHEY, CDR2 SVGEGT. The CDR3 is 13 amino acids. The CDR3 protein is CASSGGDYSEQFF. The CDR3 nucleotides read TGTGCCAGCAGTGGGGGGGACTACAGTGAGCAGTTCTTC.

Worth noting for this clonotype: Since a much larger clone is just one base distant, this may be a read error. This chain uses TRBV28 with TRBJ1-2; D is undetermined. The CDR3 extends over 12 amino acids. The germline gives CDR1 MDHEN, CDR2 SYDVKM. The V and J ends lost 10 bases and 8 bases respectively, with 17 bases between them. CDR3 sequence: CANNFQRGGYTF. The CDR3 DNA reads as TGTGCCAACAACTTTCAGAGAGGAGGCTACACCTTC.

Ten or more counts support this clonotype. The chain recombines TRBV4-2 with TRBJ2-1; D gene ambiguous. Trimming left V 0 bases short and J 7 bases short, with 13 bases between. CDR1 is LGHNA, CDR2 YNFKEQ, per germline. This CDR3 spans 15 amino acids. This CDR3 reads CASSQDGRMENEQFF. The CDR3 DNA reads TGTGCCAGCAGCCAAGATGGCAGGATGGAGAATGAGCAGTTCTTC.

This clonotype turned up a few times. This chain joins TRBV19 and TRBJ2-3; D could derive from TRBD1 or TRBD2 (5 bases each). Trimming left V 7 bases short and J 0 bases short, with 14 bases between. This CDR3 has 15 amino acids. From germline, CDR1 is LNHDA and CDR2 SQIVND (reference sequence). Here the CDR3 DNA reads TGTGCCAGTACCGATGGGGGAAGCAGCACAGATACGCAGTATTTT. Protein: CASTDGGSSTDTQYF.

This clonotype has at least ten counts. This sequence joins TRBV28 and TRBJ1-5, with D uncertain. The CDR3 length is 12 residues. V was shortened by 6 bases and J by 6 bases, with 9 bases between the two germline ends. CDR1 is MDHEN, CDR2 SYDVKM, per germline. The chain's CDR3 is CASRYGSQPQHF. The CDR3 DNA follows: TGTGCCAGCAGGTATGGGAGTCAGCCCCAGCATTTT.

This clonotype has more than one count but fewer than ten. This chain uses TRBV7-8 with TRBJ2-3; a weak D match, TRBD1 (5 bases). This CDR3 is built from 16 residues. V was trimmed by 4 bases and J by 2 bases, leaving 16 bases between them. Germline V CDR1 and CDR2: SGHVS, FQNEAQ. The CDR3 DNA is TGTGCCAGCAGCTCCCAGGGAATGGGAACCACAGATACGCAGTATTTT. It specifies CASSSQGMGTTDTQYF.

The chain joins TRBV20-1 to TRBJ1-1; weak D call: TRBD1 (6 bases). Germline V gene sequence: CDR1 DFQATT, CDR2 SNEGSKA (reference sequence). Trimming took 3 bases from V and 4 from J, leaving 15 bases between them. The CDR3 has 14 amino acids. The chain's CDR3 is CSASGGQLGTEAFF. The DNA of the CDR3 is TGCAGTGCTAGCGGGGGCCAGTTGGGCACTGAAGCTTTCTTT.

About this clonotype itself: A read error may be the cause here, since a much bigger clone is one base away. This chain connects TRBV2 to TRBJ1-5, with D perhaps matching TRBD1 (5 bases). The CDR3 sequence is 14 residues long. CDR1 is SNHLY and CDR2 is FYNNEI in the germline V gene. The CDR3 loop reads CANSPQGRNQPQHF. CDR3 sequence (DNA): TGTGCCAACAGTCCGCAGGGAAGGAATCAGCCCCAGCATTTT.

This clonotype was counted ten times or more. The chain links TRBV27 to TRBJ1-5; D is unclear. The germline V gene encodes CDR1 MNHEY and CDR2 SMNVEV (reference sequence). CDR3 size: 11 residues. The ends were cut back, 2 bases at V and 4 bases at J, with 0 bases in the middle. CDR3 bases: TGTGCCAGCAGTTTAAATCAGCCCCAGCATTTT. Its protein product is CASSLNQPQHF.

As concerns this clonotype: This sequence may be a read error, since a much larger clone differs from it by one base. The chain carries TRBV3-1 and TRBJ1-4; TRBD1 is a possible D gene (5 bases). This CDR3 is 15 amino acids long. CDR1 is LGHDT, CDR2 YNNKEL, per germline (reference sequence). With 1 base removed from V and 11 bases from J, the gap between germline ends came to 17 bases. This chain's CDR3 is CASSQGGREADKLFF. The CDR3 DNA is TGTGCCAGCAGCCAAGGGGGCAGGGAAGCGGATAAACTGTTTTTT.

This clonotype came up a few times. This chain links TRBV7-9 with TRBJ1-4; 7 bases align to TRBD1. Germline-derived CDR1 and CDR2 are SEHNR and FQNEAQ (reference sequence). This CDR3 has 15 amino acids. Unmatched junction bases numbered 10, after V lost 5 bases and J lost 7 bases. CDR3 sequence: CASSPTGARAEKLFF. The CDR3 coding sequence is TGTGCCAGCAGCCCTACAGGGGCCCGGGCTGAAAAACTGTTTTTT. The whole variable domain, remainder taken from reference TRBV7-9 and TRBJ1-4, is DTGVSQNPRHKITKRGQNVTFRCDPISEHNRLYWYRQTLGQGPEFLTYFQNEAQLEKSRLLSDRFSAERPKGSFSTLEIQRTEQGDSAMYLCASSPTGARAEKLFFGSGTQLSVL.

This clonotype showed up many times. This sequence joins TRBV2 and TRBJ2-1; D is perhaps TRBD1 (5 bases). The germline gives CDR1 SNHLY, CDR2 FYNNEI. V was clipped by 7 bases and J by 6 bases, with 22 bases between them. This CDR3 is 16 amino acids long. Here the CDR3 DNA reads TGTGCCAGCATCTCCAGGGTCGGGTATACGGTCAATGAGCAGTTCTTC. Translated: CASISRVGYTVNEQFF.

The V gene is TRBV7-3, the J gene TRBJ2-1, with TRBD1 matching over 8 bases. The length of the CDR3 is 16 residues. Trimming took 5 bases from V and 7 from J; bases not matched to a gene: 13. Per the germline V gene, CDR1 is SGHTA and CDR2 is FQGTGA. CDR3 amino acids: CASSQYAGTGKNEQFF. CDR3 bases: TGTGCCAGCAGCCAATACGCCGGGACAGGTAAAAATGAGCAGTTCTTC.

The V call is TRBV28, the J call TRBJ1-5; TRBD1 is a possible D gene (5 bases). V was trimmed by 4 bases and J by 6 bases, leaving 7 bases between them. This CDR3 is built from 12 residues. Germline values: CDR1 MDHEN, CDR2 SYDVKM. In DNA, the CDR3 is TGTGCCAGCAGTTCGGGGCCTCAGCCCCAGCATTTT. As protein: CASSSGPQPQHF.

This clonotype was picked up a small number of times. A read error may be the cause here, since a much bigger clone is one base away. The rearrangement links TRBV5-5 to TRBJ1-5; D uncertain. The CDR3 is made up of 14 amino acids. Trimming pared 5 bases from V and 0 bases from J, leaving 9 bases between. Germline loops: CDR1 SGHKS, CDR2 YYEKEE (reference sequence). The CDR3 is CASRPSDSNQPQHF. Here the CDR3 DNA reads TGTGCCAGCAGGCCCTCCGATAGCAATCAGCCCCAGCATTTT.

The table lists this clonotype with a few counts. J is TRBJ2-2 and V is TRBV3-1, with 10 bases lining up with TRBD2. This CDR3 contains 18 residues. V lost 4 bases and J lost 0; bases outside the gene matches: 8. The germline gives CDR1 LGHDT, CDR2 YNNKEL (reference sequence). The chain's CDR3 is CASSRRLAGAANTGELFF. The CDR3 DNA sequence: TGTGCCAGCAGCCGTAGACTAGCGGGCGCAGCGAACACCGGGGAGCTGTTTTTT.

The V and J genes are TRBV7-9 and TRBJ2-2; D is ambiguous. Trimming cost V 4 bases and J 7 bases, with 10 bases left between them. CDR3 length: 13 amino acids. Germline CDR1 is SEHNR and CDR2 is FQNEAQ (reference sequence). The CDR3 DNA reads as TGTGCCAGCAGCTCCAGAAGAAGCGGGGAGCTGTTTTTT. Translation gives CASSSRRSGELFF. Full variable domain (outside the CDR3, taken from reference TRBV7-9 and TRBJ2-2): DTGVSQNPRHKITKRGQNVTFRCDPISEHNRLYWYRQTLGQGPEFLTYFQNEAQLEKSRLLSDRFSAERPKGSFSTLEIQRTEQGDSAMYLCASSSRRSGELFFGEGSRLTVL.

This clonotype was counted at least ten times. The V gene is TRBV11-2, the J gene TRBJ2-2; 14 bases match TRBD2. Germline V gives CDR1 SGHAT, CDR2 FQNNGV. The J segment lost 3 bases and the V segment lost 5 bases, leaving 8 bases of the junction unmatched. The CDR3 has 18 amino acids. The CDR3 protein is CASSQGLAGVIDTGELFF. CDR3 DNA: TGTGCCAGCAGCCAGGGACTAGCGGGAGTGATCGACACCGGGGAGCTGTTTTTT.

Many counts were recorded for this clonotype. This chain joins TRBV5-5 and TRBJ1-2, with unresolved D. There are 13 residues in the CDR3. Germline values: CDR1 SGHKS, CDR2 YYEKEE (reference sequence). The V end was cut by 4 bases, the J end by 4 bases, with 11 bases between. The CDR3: CASSVYMGYGYTF. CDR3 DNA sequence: TGTGCCAGCAGCGTCTATATGGGCTATGGCTACACCTTC.

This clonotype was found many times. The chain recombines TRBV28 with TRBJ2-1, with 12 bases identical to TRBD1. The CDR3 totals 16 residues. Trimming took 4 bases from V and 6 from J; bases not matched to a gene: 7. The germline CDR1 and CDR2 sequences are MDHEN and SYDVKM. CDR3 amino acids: CASSSPGQGAGNEQFF. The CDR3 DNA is TGTGCCAGCAGTTCCCCGGGACAGGGGGCGGGCAATGAGCAGTTCTTC.

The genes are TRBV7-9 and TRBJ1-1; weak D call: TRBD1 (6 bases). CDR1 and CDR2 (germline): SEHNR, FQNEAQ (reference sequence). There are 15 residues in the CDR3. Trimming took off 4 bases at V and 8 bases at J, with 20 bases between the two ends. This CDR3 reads CASSSGVGGEKEAFF. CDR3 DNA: TGTGCCAGCAGCTCAGGGGTAGGGGGGGAGAAGGAAGCTTTCTTT. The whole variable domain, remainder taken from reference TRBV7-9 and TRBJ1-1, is DTGVSQNPRHKITKRGQNVTFRCDPISEHNRLYWYRQTLGQGPEFLTYFQNEAQLEKSRLLSDRFSAERPKGSFSTLEIQRTEQGDSAMYLCASSSGVGGEKEAFFGQGTRLTVV.

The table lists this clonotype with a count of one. In nucleotides, the CDR3 is TGTGCCAGCAGCATGACTAGCGGGGGCCGCACCGGGGAGCTGTTTTTT. Translating it yields CASSMTSGGRTGELFF. This sequence joins TRBV7-9 and TRBJ2-2; 12 bases are shared with TRBD2. CDR1 and CDR2 from the germline V gene are SEHNR and FQNEAQ (reference sequence). V trimming: 5 bases; J trimming: 4 bases; junction bases outside the gene matches: 5. The CDR3 is made up of 16 amino acids.